The rows below give T cell receptor beta chains drawn from one sample of a study of shared clonotypes between healthy human individuals. TCRdb's copy holds only in-frame clones and misses some; the assay was immunoSEQ multiplex PCR. The table shows roughly 850,000 clones, with about 96% occurring only once. The specimen sequenced was naive CD8+ T cells sorted from blood. These receptors were obtained from a man in his thirties or forties in good health. Both conserved end residues are part of each CDR3. D genes are given only for firm matches. The listing skips clone size in some rows; elsewhere it reads once, few, many or a size class.

cdr3_aa cdr3_nt d_call clone_size j_call v_call
CASSPRGRSVTQYF TGTGCCAGCAGTCCCCGAGGCCGTAGCGTTACGCAGTATTTT - - TRBJ2-3 TRBV25-1
CASSYSNEQFF TGTGCCAGCAGTTACAGCAATGAGCAGTTCTTC - - TRBJ2-1 TRBV6-6
CASSLAASGSDYEQYF TGTGCCAGCAGCTTAGCGGCTAGCGGGAGTGACTACGAGCAGTACTTC TRBD2 - TRBJ2-7 TRBV11-2
CASSDLLTGIYNQPQHF TGTGCCAGCAGCGACTTACTGACAGGGATTTACAATCAGCCCCAGCATTTT TRBD1 - TRBJ1-5 TRBV7-8
CASRVGSVHNEQFF TGTGCCAGCAGGGTCGGGAGTGTCCACAATGAGCAGTTCTTC - - TRBJ2-1 TRBV27
CASSFLAGEQFF TGTGCCAGCAGCTTTTTGGCTGGTGAGCAGTTCTTC - - TRBJ2-1 TRBV7-2
CASSLRQGVNTIYF TGTGCCAGCAGTTTAAGACAGGGGGTAAACACCATATATTTT TRBD1 - TRBJ1-3 TRBV27
CASSLGANEQFF TGTGCCAGCAGCTTAGGGGCCAATGAGCAGTTCTTC - - TRBJ2-1 TRBV7-9
CASSPRGEGGETQYF TGCGCCAGCAGCCCCAGGGGGGAGGGAGGAGAGACCCAGTACTTC - once TRBJ2-5 TRBV5-1
CAISESTPERFNYEQYF TGTGCCATCAGTGAGTCGACTCCGGAGCGGTTTAACTACGAGCAGTACTTC - - TRBJ2-7 TRBV10-3
CASSSNLGSGETQYF TGTGCCAGCAGCTCCAATCTTGGGAGCGGGGAGACCCAGTACTTC - - TRBJ2-5 TRBV7-6
CAWSVKDMYYF TGTGCCTGGAGTGTAAAGGACATGTATTACTTC - once TRBJ2-4 TRBV30
CASSPHVGSGREETQYF TGCGCCAGCAGCCCCCATGTTGGTAGCGGGAGGGAAGAGACCCAGTACTTC TRBD2 - TRBJ2-5 TRBV5-1
CASSWGGPEAFF TGTGCCAGCAGTTGGGGGGGACCTGAAGCTTTCTTT - - TRBJ1-1 TRBV14
CASTADGIHTDTQYF TGTGCCAGCACCGCGGACGGGATACACACAGATACGCAGTATTTT - - TRBJ2-3 TRBV7-9
CASSLVGRSYEQYF TGTGCCAGCAGTTTAGTTGGGAGATCCTACGAGCAGTACTTC - once TRBJ2-7 TRBV27
CASSPGQGAGTGELFF TGTGCCAGCAGCCCCGGACAGGGGGCAGGTACCGGGGAGCTGTTTTTT TRBD1 - TRBJ2-2 TRBV9
CSVEDQGAGGYEQYF TGCAGCGTTGAAGACCAAGGGGCGGGAGGCTACGAGCAGTACTTC TRBD2 - TRBJ2-7 TRBV29-1